The sequence of this T cell receptor (beta chain) was determined in a study of molecular identifiers for immune sequencing clone quantification. This CDR3 comprises 16 residues. The V gene's germline CDR1 is SGHAT and CDR2 FQNNGV. V lost 3 bases, J lost 5 bases, and 8 bases stayed unmatched. TCRdb re-derived calls from the PCR reads in MiXCR, one entry per CDR3 protein. Here the sample spans about 500,000 distinct CDR3 sequences, about 22% being singletons. The chain couples TRBV11-2 to TRBJ2-7; TRBD2 matches at 12 bases. The sequencing sample was made of naive CD8+ T cells from blood, with Jurkat cell RNA spiked in. Sample subset: FACS-sorted CD8+CD4-CCR7+CD45RA+ naive T cells. This TCR was recovered from a human donor in good health. Some libraries in this study had Jurkat cell RNA spiked in. CDR3 sequence: CASSFLAGGERDEQYF. CDR3 DNA: TGTGCCAGCAGCTTTCTAGCGGGAGGGGAGCGGGACGAGCAGTACTTC.